Presented here are 3 T cell receptor beta chains from one specimen sequenced in a study of blood T cell repertoires in COVID-19. TCRdb's copy holds only in-frame clones and misses some; the assay was immunoSEQ multiplex PCR. This table has roughly 70,000 clones, approximately 80% appearing once. The sequencing sample was made of peripheral blood. The receptors stem from a woman older than 75 with active or convalescent COVID-19.

This clone occurred a few times. The rearrangement uses TRBV7-9 and TRBJ1-5; D is undetermined. Germline assignment: CDR1 SEHNR and CDR2 FQNEAQ (reference sequence). The CDR3 loop spans 13 amino acids. Trimming removed 3 bases from V and 9 bases from J, with 12 bases in between. CDR3 region: CASSFADGVPQHF. The CDR3 DNA reads TGTGCCAGCAGCTTCGCGGACGGGGTGCCCCAGCATTTT.

This rearrangement joins TRBV18 to TRBJ2-1; weak D call: TRBD2 (6 bases). The germline CDR1 and CDR2 sequences are KGHSH and LQKENI. There are 17 residues in the CDR3. V lost 2 bases to trimming and J lost 0 bases, with 14 bases between them. CDR3 loop: CASSPFQRGSSYNEQFF. In DNA, the CDR3 is TGTGCCAGCTCACCATTTCAACGGGGGAGCTCCTACAATGAGCAGTTCTTC.

This chain uses TRBV5-4 with TRBJ2-1; tentatively, D is TRBD2 (5 bases). The CDR3 is 14 residues long. Germline CDR1 and CDR2: SGHNT and YYREEE (reference sequence). Deletions cut 2 bases from V and 9 bases from J, with 15 bases between. The CDR3 nucleotides are TGTGCCAGCAGCTTTGGGTGGGGAAGCGGTGAGCAGTTCTTC. This codes for CASSFGWGSGEQFF.